This T cell receptor beta chain stems from a study of blood T cell repertoires in COVID-19. The overall study: Acute and convalescent COVID-19 samples came from the United States, Italy and Spain.

Profiled with immunoSEQ multiplex PCR; TCRdb holds only in-frame clones, not every one. Here the sample spans tens of thousands of clones, 80% to 95% being singletons. Germline V CDR1 and CDR2: SGHRS, YFSETQ. The CDR3 is 11 residues long. V shed 5 bases and J shed 5 bases, with 7 bases lying between them. Sequenced input: peripheral blood. The V and J genes are TRBV5-1 and TRBJ2-5; no clear D gene. The receptor's source is a human donor in a cohort sampled during active COVID-19. Here the CDR3 DNA reads TGCGCCAGCAGTGAGAGGGAGACCCAGTACTTC. Protein sequence: CASSERETQYF.